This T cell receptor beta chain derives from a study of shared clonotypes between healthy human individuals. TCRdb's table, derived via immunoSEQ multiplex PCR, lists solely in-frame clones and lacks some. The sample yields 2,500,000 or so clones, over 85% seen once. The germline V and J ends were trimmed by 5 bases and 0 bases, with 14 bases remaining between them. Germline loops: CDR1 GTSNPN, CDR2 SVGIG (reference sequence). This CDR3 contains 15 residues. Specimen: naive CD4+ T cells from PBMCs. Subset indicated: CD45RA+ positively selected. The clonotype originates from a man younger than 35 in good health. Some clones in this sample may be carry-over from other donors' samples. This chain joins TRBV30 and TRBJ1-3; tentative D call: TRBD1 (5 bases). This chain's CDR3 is CAWVTRTTSGNTIYF. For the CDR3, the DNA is TGTGCCTGGGTAACTCGGACAACCTCTGGAAACACCATATATTTT.